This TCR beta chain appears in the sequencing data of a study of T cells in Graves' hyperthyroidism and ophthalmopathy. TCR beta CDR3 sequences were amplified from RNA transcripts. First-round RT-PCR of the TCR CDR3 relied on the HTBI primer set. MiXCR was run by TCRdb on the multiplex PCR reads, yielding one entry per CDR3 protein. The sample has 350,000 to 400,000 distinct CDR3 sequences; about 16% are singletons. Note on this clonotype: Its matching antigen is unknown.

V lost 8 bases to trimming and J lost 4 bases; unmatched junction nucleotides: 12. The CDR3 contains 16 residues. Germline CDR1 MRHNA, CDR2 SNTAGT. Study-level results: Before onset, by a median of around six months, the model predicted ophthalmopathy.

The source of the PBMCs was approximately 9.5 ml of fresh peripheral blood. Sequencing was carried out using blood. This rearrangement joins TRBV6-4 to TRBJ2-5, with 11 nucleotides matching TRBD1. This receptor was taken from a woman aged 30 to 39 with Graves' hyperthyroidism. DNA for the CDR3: TGTGCCAGCGCCTACTCAAGGACAGGGGGCATAGAGACCCAGTACTTC. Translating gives CASAYSRTGGIETQYF.